Here is one T cell receptor (beta chain) with its context. This entry is derived from a study of quantifying T cell responses using KT2 cells. Across the study: TCR alpha and beta constant-region primers primed reverse transcription of RNA. The second PCR ran as a qPCR until a predetermined fluorescence threshold was reached. Under optimum conditions, T4 ligation efficiency was estimated at more than 10%.

Known numbers of the T cell clone KT2 were added to PBMC. Different KT2-to-PBMC ratios were created with a constant PBMC count. An oligo carrying a UMI was ligated to the cDNA 3' end. The first PCR ran approximately 4 cycles with an equimolar RC1.1 and RC1.2 beta primer mix. TCRdb fed the UMI-ligation and nested PCR reads into MiXCR, producing one record per CDR3 protein. Among tens of thousands of distinct CDR3 sequences, 6% to 8% were seen once, and the ten largest hold 15% to 17%. The CDR3 is 14 amino acids. Losses at the gene ends were 3 bases for V and 6 bases for J; bases not matched to a gene: 6. Germline values: CDR1 DFQATT, CDR2 SNEGSKA (reference sequence).

The chain has TRBV20-1 and TRBJ1-5, with 9 bases aligning to TRBD1. Sequenced material: PBMCs spiked with cells of the T cell clone KT2. This TCR was sampled from a human donor. For the CDR3, the DNA is TGCAGTGCTAGGCCGACAGGGGGGGTTCAGCCCCAGCATTTT. This encodes CSARPTGGVQPQHF.